Below are 20 T cell receptor beta chains sequenced from a single sample in a study of cytomegalovirus exposure and HLA in healthy donors. Amplification used 60 Vbeta primers and 13 Jbeta primers. Profiled with immunoSEQ multiplex PCR; TCRdb holds only in-frame clones, not every one. The sample holds approximately 180,000 clones. Material for sequencing was PBMCs. The receptors were gathered from a man younger than 45 in good health and CMV-seronegative.

This chain joins TRBV18 and TRBJ2-7; D may be TRBD1 (6 bases). Germline loops: CDR1 KGHSH, CDR2 LQKENI. Trimming stripped 2 bases from V and 3 bases from J, with 11 bases between. The CDR3 spans 14 residues. CDR3 coding DNA: TGTGCCAGCTCACCAGGGGGCAGGGGCTACGAGCAGTACTTC. It is translated as CASSPGGRGYEQYF.

The chain links TRBV27 to TRBJ1-5, with TRBD1 matching 9 bases. Per the germline V gene, CDR1 is MNHEY and CDR2 is SMNVEV (reference sequence). Germline trimming cut 6 bases from V and 6 bases from J; bases unmatched to any gene: 9. The CDR3 length is 15 residues. Here the CDR3 reads CASSLRGTGIQPQHF. DNA of the CDR3: TGTGCCAGCAGCCTACGGGGGACAGGGATTCAGCCCCAGCATTTT.

V gene TRBV28 combines with J gene TRBJ1-2, with 7 bases matching TRBD1. This CDR3 is 14 amino acids long. Germline V gene lookup returns CDR1 MDHEN and CDR2 SYDVKM. J lost 0 bases, V lost 6 bases, and 4 bases had no gene match. CDR3 nucleotides: TGTGCCAGCAGCACAGGGGCTTCTAACTATGGCTACACCTTC. Protein: CASSTGASNYGYTF.

The chain employs TRBV9 and TRBJ1-4; the D is unclear. The CDR3 length is 16 residues. Germline loops: CDR1 SGDLS, CDR2 YYNGEE. V lost 0 bases and J 0 bases, leaving 9 bases between the germline ends. The CDR3 here is CASSVVAGATNEKLFF. The CDR3 DNA is TGTGCCAGCAGCGTAGTGGCGGGCGCAACTAATGAAAAACTGTTTTTT.

This chain links TRBV5-1 with TRBJ2-7; 14 bases are a match to TRBD2. Germline-derived CDR1 and CDR2 are SGHRS and YFSETQ. The V and J ends lost 4 bases and 5 bases, in that order; junction bases with no gene match: 17. CDR3 size: 19 residues. The CDR3 is CASSRTGTPGLAGVHEQYF. CDR3 coding DNA: TGCGCCAGCAGCCGAACAGGGACCCCGGGACTAGCGGGAGTACACGAGCAGTACTTC.

The V call is TRBV5-4, the J call TRBJ1-6; no clear D. In germline, CDR1 is SGHNT, CDR2 YYREEE (reference sequence). The CDR3 consists of 15 residues. The germline V and J ends were trimmed by 0 bases and 7 bases, with 11 bases remaining between them. CDR3 bases: TGTGCCAGCAGCTTGGACGGGGTGCGGAATTCACCCCTCCACTTT. Protein product: CASSLDGVRNSPLHF.

The chain has TRBV18 and TRBJ2-2; D gene unclear. Germline V lookup: CDR1 KGHSH, CDR2 LQKENI. Trimming cost V 0 bases and J 5 bases, with 7 bases left between them. The CDR3 has 14 amino acids. The CDR3 loop is CASSPPAGTGELFF. In DNA form, the CDR3 reads TGTGCCAGCTCACCACCGGCCGGGACCGGGGAGCTGTTTTTT.

The chain combines TRBV19 with TRBJ1-5, with 8 bases aligning to TRBD1. CDR1 and CDR2 (germline): LNHDA, SQIVND (reference sequence). The CDR3 covers 13 residues. V shed 6 bases and J 5 bases; nucleotides not matched to a gene: 3. DNA of the CDR3: TGTGCCAGTAGGAGACAGGGGTATCAGCCCCAGCATTTT. Amino acid sequence: CASRRQGYQPQHF.

The J gene is TRBJ2-1, the V gene TRBV18; weak D call: TRBD2 (6 bases). The CDR3 consists of 13 residues. The germline V gene encodes CDR1 KGHSH and CDR2 LQKENI. V lost 3 bases, J lost 9 bases, and 12 bases lay in between. CDR3 loop: CASSPDTSSEQFF. The CDR3 bases are TGTGCCAGCTCACCTGATACTAGCTCTGAGCAGTTCTTC.

V gene TRBV4-1 combines with J gene TRBJ2-7, with D possibly being TRBD2 (6 bases). Germline loops: CDR1 MGHRA, CDR2 YSYEKL. The CDR3 runs to 14 residues. V lost 3 bases and J 3 bases, leaving 12 bases between the germline ends. As DNA, the CDR3 is TGCGCCAGCAGCCATCCGTCCGGGAGCTACGAGCAGTACTTC. The encoded protein is CASSHPSGSYEQYF.

The rearrangement uses TRBV27 and TRBJ2-2; D may be TRBD2 (6 bases). Germline CDR1 reads MNHEY; CDR2 reads SMNVEV (reference sequence). V gave up 0 bases and J gave up 8 bases, with 13 bases separating them. This CDR3 comprises 15 residues. The chain's CDR3 is CASSLSTGASGELFF. The DNA for the CDR3 is TGTGCCAGCAGTTTATCGACGGGAGCAAGTGGGGAGCTGTTTTTT.

The chain uses TRBV19 and TRBJ1-1; possible D gene TRBD1, 6 bases. The CDR3 spans 12 residues. Germline V gives CDR1 LNHDA, CDR2 SQIVND (reference sequence). The ends were cut back, 10 bases at V and 4 bases at J, with 13 bases in the middle. The CDR3 sequence: CATRGGATEAFF. The DNA of the CDR3 is TGTGCCACCCGGGGGGGGGCCACTGAAGCTTTCTTT.

The J gene is TRBJ2-3, the V gene TRBV5-8; D might be TRBD2 (5 bases). This CDR3 has 13 amino acids. V gave up 7 bases and J gave up 4 bases, with 13 bases separating them. In germline, CDR1 is SGHTS, CDR2 YDEGEE. Written as DNA, the CDR3 is TGTGCCAGCGCTTGGAGAGGGTCAGATACGCAGTATTTT. Amino acid sequence: CASAWRGSDTQYF.

V and J are TRBV27 and TRBJ2-5; 10 positions match TRBD2. Germline trimming cut 1 base from V and 3 bases from J; bases unmatched to any gene: 14. From germline, CDR1 is MNHEY and CDR2 SMNVEV (reference sequence). The CDR3 is made up of 19 amino acids. DNA of the CDR3: TGTGCCAGCAGTTTATATGGCCAAGCGGGGGGGCAGAGGAAAGAGACCCAGTACTTC. This translates into CASSLYGQAGGQRKETQYF.

The CDR3, as DNA: TGTGCCACCGGGCACAGGGGGAGCAATCAGCCCCAGCATTTT. It is translated as CATGHRGSNQPQHF. The rearrangement links TRBV15 to TRBJ1-5; 8 nucleotides align to TRBD1. The ends lost 8 bases at V and 1 base at J; junction bases unmatched: 4. The CDR3 spans 14 residues. Germline assignment: CDR1 LNHNV and CDR2 YYDKDF (reference sequence).

This chain joins TRBV6-1 and TRBJ2-3; D unresolved. The V gene lost 3 bases and the J gene lost 0 bases, with 10 bases spanning the gap. Germline V gene sequence: CDR1 MNHNS, CDR2 SASEGT. CDR3 length: 15 residues. CDR3 region: CASSERLGSTDTQYF. As DNA, the CDR3 is TGTGCCAGCAGTGAGAGGCTAGGCAGCACAGATACGCAGTATTTT.

The gene calls are TRBV7-2 and TRBJ1-1, with a weak D call TRBD1 (5 bases). The V and J ends lost 5 bases and 1 base respectively, with 11 bases between them. Germline V lookup: CDR1 SGHTA, CDR2 FQGNSA. The CDR3 runs 14 residues. The CDR3 nucleotides read TGTGCCAGCAGCCGCCCGACAGCGAACACTGAAGCTTTCTTT. Amino acids: CASSRPTANTEAFF.

The rearrangement uses TRBV7-8 and TRBJ1-2; D is undetermined. Trimming left V 2 bases short and J 4 bases short, with 8 bases between. The CDR3 spans 13 residues. The germline V gene has CDR1 SGHVS and CDR2 FQNEAQ. CDR3 sequence (DNA): TGTGCCAGCAGCTTATGGGCAGCCTATGGCTACACCTTC. Protein sequence: CASSLWAAYGYTF. Full variable domain (rest looked up from reference TRBV7-8 and TRBJ1-2): GAGVSQSPRYKVAKRGQDVALRCDPISGHVSLFWYQQALGQGPEFLTYFQNEAQLDKSGLPSDRFFAERPEGSVSTLKIQRTQQEDSAVYLCASSLWAAYGYTFGSGTRLTVV.

This sequence joins TRBV4-1 and TRBJ2-1; D is undetermined. V gave up 0 bases and J gave up 1 base, with 16 bases separating them. The CDR3 extends over 18 amino acids. Germline loops: CDR1 MGHRA, CDR2 YSYEKL. Here the CDR3 reads CASSQDWSRRGSYNEQFF. The CDR3 coding sequence is TGCGCCAGCAGCCAAGATTGGAGTCGGCGCGGATCCTACAATGAGCAGTTCTTC.

This chain links TRBV10-2 with TRBJ1-5, with D unresolved. This CDR3 has 14 amino acids. The germline CDR1 and CDR2 sequences are WSHSY and SAAADI. Trimming pared 0 bases from V and 4 bases from J, leaving 7 bases between. CDR3 sequence: CASSESGSNQPQHF. Written as DNA, the CDR3 is TGCGCCAGCAGTGAGTCTGGGAGTAATCAGCCCCAGCATTTT.